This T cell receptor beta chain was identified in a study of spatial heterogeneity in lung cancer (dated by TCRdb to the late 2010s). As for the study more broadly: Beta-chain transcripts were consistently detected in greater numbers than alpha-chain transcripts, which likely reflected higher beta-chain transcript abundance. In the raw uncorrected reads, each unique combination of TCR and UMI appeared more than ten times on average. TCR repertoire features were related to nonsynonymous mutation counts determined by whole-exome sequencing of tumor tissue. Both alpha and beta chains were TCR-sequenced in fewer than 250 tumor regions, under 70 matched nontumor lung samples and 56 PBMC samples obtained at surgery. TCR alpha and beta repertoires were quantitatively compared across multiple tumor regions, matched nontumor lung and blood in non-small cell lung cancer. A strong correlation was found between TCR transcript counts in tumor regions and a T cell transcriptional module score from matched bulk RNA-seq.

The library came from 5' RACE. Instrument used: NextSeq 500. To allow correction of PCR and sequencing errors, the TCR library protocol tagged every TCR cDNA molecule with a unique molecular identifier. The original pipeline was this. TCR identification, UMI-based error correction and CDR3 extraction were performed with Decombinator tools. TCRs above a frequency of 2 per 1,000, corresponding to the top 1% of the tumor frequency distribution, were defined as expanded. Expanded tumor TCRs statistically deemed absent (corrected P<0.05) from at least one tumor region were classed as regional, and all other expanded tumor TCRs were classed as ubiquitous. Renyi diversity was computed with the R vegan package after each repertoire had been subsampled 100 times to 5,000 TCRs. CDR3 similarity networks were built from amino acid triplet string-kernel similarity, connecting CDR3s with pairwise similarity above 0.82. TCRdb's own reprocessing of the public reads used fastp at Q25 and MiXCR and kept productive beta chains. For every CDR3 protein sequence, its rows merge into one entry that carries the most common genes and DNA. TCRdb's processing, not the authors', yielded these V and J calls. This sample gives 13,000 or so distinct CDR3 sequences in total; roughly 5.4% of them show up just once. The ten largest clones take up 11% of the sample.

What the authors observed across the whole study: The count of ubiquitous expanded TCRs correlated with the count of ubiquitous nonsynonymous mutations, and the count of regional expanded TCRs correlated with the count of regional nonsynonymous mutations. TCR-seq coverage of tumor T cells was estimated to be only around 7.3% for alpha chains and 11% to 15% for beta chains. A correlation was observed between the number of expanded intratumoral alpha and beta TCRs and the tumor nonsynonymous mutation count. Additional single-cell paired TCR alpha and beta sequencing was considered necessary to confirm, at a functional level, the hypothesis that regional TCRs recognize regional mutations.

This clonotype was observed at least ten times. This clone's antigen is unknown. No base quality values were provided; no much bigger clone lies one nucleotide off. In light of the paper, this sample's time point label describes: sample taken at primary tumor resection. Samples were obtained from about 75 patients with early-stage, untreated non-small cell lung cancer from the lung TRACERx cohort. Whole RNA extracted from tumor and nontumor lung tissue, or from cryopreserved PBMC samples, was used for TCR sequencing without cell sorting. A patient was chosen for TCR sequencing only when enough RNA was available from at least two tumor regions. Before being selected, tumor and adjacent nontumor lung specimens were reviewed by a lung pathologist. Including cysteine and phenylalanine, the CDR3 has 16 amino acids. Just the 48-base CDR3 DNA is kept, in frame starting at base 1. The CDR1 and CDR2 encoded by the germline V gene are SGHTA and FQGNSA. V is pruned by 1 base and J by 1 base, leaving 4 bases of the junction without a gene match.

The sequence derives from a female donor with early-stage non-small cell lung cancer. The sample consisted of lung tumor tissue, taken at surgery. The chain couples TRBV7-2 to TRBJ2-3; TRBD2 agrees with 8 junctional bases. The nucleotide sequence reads TGTGCCAGCAGCTTAGAGGGGCGGGGGGGCACAGATACGCAGTATTTT. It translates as CASSLEGRGGTDTQYF.